This T cell receptor (beta chain) originates from a study of blood T cells in healthy people across ages. Alongside a J-beta primer mix, a sample-barcoded 5' primer served in a second PCR lasting about 6 to 12 cycles. Each of the samples gave a minimum of 3 million paired-end reads that contained CDR3. TCRdb reprocessed the 5' RACE reads with MiXCR, giving one entry per CDR3 protein. Among roughly 800,000 distinct CDR3 sequences listed, 36% were seen once. Study outcomes and limitations: Long-lived and aged donors differed, with more naive CD4+ cells and higher diversity in the long-lived.

CDR3 length: 20 amino acids. Unmatched junction bases numbered 15, after V lost 3 bases and J lost 0 bases. CDR1 is LGHNA and CDR2 is YSLEER in the germline V gene. As to this clonotype: Its cognate antigen is unknown.

The clonotype was recovered from a man between 18 and 29 years old in good health. The V and J genes are TRBV4-3 and TRBJ1-4, with 8 bases that match TRBD1. The specimen was blood. The CDR3, as DNA: TGCGCCAGCAGCCAGGATGAGACAGGGGACGAAACAGCAACTAATGAAAAACTGTTTTTT. Translation: CASSQDETGDETATNEKLFF.